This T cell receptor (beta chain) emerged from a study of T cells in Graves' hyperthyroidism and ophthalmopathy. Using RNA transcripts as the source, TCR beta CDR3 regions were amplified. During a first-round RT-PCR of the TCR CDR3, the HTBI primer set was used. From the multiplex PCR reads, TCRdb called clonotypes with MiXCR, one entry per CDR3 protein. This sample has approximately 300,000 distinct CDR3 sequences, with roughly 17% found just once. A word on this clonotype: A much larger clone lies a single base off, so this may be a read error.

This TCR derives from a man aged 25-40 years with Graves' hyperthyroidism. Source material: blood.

The CDR3 loop reads CASSPAGGEQFF. The DNA for the CDR3 is TGTGCCAGCAGCCCAGCCGGAGGTGAGCAGTTCTTC. The chain couples TRBV4-2 to TRBJ2-1, with a possible D match to TRBD2 (5 bases). Germline-derived CDR1 and CDR2 are LGHNA and YNFKEQ. The V end was cut by 4 bases, the J end by 9 bases, with 10 bases between. This CDR3 is built from 12 residues.